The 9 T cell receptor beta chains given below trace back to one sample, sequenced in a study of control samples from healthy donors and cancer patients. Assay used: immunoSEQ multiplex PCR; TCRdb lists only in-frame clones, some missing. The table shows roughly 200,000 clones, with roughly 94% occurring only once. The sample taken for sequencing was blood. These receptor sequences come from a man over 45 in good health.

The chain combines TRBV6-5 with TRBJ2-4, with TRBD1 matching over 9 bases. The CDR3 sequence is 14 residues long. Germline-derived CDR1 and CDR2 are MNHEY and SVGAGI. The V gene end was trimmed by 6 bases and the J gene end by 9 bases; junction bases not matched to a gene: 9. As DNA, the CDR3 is TGTGCCAGCAGCCCCCGACAGGGGGGTGGCATTCAGTACTTC. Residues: CASSPRQGGGIQYF.

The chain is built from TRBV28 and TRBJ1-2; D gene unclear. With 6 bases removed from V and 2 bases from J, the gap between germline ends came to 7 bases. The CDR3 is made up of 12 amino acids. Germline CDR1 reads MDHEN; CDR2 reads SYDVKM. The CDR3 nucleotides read TGTGCCAGCAGGCAAGCAAACTATGGCTACACCTTC. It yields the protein CASRQANYGYTF.

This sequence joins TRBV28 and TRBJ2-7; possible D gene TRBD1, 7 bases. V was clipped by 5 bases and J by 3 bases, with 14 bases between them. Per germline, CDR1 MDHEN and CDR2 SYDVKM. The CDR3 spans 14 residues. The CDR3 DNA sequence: TGTGCCAGCAGTCTGACAGGGACTGACTACGAGCAGTACTTC. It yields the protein CASSLTGTDYEQYF.

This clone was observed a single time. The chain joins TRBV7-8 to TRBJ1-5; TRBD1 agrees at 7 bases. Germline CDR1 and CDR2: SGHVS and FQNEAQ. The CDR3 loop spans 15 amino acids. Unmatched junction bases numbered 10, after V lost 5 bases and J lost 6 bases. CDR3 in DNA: TGTGCCAGCAGCCCGATGAGGGGGCAGATTCAGCCCCAGCATTTT. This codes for CASSPMRGQIQPQHF.

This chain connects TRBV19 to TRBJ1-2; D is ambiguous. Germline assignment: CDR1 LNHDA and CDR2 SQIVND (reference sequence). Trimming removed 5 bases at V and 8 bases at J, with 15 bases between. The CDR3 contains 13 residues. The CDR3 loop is CASSYTAPRGYTF. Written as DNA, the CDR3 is TGTGCCAGTAGTTACACAGCCCCTCGAGGCTACACCTTC.

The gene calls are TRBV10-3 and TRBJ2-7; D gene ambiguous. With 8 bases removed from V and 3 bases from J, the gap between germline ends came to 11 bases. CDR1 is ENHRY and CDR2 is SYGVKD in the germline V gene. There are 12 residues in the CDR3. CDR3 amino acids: CAIPGDLYEQYV. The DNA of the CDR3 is TGTGCCATCCCAGGTGACCTCTACGAGCAGTACGTC.

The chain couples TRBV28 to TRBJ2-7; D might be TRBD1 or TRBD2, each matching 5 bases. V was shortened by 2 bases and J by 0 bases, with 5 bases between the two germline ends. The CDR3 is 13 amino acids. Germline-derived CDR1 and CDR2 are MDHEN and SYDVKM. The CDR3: CASSLGTSYEQYV. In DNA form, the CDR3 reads TGTGCCAGCAGTTTAGGGACCTCCTACGAGCAGTACGTC.

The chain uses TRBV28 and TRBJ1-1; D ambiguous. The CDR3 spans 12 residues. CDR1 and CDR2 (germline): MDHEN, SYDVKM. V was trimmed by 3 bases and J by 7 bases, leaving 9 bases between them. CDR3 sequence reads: CASSFKWVEAFF. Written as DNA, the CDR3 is TGTGCCAGCAGTTTCAAGTGGGTTGAAGCTTTCTTT.

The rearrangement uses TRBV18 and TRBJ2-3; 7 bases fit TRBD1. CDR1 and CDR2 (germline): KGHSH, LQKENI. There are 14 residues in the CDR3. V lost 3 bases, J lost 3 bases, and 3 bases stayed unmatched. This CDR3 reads CASSPQQGTDTQYF. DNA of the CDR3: TGTGCCAGCTCACCTCAACAGGGGACAGATACGCAGTATTTT.